A single sample gave rise to the 8 T cell receptor beta chains below, sequenced in a study of CD8 T cells in Susac syndrome. After extraction with the RNeasy kit, about 0.45 to 1 ug of the RNA was reverse transcribed using random hexamers. One entry per CDR3 protein, called by TCRdb with MiXCR from the immunoSEQ multiplex PCR reads. The sample includes about 73,000 distinct CDR3 sequences, roughly 94% of them seen just once. The sample taken for sequencing was CD8+ T cells from PBMCs. All receptors derive from a human donor with multiple sclerosis.

V usage is TRBV29-1 and J usage is TRBJ1-1, with 7 bases identical to TRBD1. The CDR3 consists of 14 residues. Germline V lookup: CDR1 SQVTM, CDR2 ANQGSEA. The V and J ends lost 7 bases and 6 bases, in that order; junction bases with no gene match: 14. Written as DNA, the CDR3 is TGCAGCGCCCCCTCCGGGACAGTGGTTTCTGAAGCTTTCTTT. Its translation: CSAPSGTVVSEAFF.

The V gene is TRBV15, the J gene TRBJ2-1, with D tentatively TRBD2 (6 bases). Germline CDR1 LNHNV, CDR2 YYDKDF (reference sequence). V lost 0 bases, J lost 2 bases, and 11 bases lay in between. This CDR3 has 16 residues. This CDR3 is CATSRDRGGTYNEQFF. CDR3 in DNA: TGTGCCACCAGCAGAGATCGAGGCGGGACCTACAATGAGCAGTTCTTC.

The genes are TRBV30 and TRBJ2-5; TRBD2 matches at 11 bases. The CDR3 has 15 residues. Germline CDR1 GTSNPN, CDR2 SVGIG (reference sequence). The V gene end was trimmed by 4 bases and the J gene end by 5 bases; junction bases not matched to a gene: 9. The CDR3 reads CAWNIAGGPRETQYF. Here the CDR3 DNA reads TGTGCCTGGAACATAGCGGGGGGGCCCCGTGAGACCCAGTACTTC.

The genes are TRBV7-2 and TRBJ1-1, with D maybe TRBD1 (5 bases). V lost 5 bases, J lost 4 bases, and 11 bases lay in between. Per germline, CDR1 SGHTA and CDR2 FQGNSA. The CDR3 contains 13 residues. In DNA, the CDR3 is TGTGCCAGCAGCCGAATCAGGGCCACTGAAGCTTTCTTT. It codes for CASSRIRATEAFF.

The chain couples TRBV7-9 to TRBJ2-7; the D is unclear. The CDR3 consists of 12 residues. Germline CDR1 and CDR2: SEHNR and FQNEAQ (reference sequence). Trimming left V 4 bases short and J 10 bases short, with 14 bases between. The CDR3 DNA is TGTGCCAGCAGCTCATTCTCCGGGTCTCAGTACTTC. Its protein product is CASSSFSGSQYF. Variable domain in full (rest from reference TRBV7-9 and TRBJ2-7): DTGVSQNPRHKITKRGQNVTFRCDPISEHNRLYWYRQTLGQGPEFLTYFQNEAQLEKSRLLSDRFSAERPKGSFSTLEIQRTEQGDSAMYLCASSSFSGSQYFGPGTRLTVT.

This clonotype was seen a handful of times. The chain combines TRBV14 with TRBJ1-2; no reliable D call. Trimming shortened V by 0 bases and J by 8 bases, and 22 bases separated the two germline ends. This CDR3 is 17 amino acids long. The germline V gene encodes CDR1 SGHDN and CDR2 FVKESK. The CDR3 is CASSQDPSPVNMRGYTF. In DNA form, the CDR3 reads TGTGCCAGCAGCCAAGATCCCAGCCCCGTGAATATGCGAGGCTACACCTTC.

This clonotype came up once. CDR3: CASSFLAGAIYEQYF. CDR3 sequence (DNA): TGTGCCAGCAGTTTTTTAGCGGGAGCTATATACGAGCAGTACTTC. The chain couples TRBV5-4 to TRBJ2-7; 9 bases align to TRBD2. V trimming: 5 bases; J trimming: 4 bases; junction bases outside the gene matches: 10. Germline V lookup: CDR1 SGHNT, CDR2 YYREEE (reference sequence). The CDR3 sequence is 15 residues long. Together with reference TRBV5-4 and TRBJ2-7, the CDR3 gives the full variable domain: ETGVTQSPTHLIKTRGQQVTLRCSSQSGHNTVSWYQQALGQGPQFIFQYYREEENGRGNFPPRFSGLQFPNYSSELNVNALELDDSALYLCASSFLAGAIYEQYFGPGTRLTVT.

The chain combines TRBV28 with TRBJ1-2; D is unresolved. This CDR3 has 13 residues. The V gene lost 6 bases and the J gene lost 8 bases, with 16 bases spanning the gap. Germline V CDR1 and CDR2: MDHEN, SYDVKM. CDR3 nucleotides: TGTGCCAGCAGCCTCCTTGAGTCGCGAGGCTACACCTTC. Protein product: CASSLLESRGYTF.